The sequence of this TCR beta chain was determined in a study of early stage breast cancer tumors. Libraries were prepared by immunoSEQ multiplex PCR; TCRdb keeps only in-frame clonotypes and omits some of them. The sample has more than 55,000 clones, 60% to 85% seen once. The V segment lost 5 bases and the J segment 6 bases; nucleotides outside the gene matches: 2. Germline V gene lookup returns CDR1 SNHLY and CDR2 FYNNEI. This CDR3 is built from 14 residues. The chain is built from TRBV2 and TRBJ2-2; 11 nucleotides line up with TRBD2. The specimen was blood. The receptor was derived from a person in their thirties with breast cancer. CDR3 DNA sequence: TGTGCCAGCAGTTGGACTAGCGGGCCCGGGGAGCTGTTTTTT. It translates to CASSWTSGPGELFF.